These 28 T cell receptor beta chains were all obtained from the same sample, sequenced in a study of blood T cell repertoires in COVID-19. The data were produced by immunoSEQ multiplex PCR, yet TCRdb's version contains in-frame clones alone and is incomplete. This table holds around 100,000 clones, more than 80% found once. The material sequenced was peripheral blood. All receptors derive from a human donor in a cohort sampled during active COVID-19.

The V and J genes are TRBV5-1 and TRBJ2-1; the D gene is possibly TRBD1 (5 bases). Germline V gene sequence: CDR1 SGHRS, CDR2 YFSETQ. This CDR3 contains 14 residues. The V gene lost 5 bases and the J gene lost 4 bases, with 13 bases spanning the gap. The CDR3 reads CASSSLGDYNEQFF. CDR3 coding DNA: TGCGCCAGCAGTTCTTTAGGGGATTACAATGAGCAGTTCTTC.

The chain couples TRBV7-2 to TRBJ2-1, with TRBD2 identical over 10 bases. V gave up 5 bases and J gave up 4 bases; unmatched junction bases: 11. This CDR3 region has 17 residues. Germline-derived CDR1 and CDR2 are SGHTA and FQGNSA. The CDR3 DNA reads TGTGCCAGCAGCCGCCACCCCAGCGGGGGGGGATACAATGAGCAGTTCTTC. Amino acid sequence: CASSRHPSGGGYNEQFF.

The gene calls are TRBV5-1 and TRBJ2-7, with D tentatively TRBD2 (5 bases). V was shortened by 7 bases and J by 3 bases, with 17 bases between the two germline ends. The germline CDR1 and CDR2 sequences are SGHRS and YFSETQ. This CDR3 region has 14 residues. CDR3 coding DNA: TGCGCCAGCCGGGATTGGCACGGAAACTACGAGCAGTACTTC. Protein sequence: CASRDWHGNYEQYF.

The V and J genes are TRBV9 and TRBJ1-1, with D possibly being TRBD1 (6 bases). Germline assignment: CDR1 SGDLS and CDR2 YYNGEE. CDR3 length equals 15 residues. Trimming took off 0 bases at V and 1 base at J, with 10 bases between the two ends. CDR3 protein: CASSVEGRGNTEAFF. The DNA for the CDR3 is TGTGCCAGCAGCGTAGAGGGCAGGGGGAACACTGAAGCTTTCTTT.

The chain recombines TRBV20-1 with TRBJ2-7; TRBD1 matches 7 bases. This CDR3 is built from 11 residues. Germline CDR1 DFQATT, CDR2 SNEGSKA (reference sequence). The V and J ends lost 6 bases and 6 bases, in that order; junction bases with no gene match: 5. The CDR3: CSAETGTEQYF. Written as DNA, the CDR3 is TGCAGTGCCGAGACAGGGACCGAGCAGTACTTC.

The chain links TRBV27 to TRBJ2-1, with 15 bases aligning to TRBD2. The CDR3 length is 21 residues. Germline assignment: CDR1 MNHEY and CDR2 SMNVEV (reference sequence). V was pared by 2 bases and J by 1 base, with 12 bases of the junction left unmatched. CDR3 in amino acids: CASSLGPPGLAGGGSYNEQFF. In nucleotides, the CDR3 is TGTGCCAGCAGTTTAGGCCCTCCGGGACTAGCGGGAGGTGGGTCCTACAATGAGCAGTTCTTC.

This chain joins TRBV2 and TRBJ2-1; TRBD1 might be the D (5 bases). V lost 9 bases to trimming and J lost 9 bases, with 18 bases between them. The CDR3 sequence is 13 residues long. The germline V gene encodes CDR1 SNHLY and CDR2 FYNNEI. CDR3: CARSLDRSSEQFF. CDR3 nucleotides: TGTGCCAGGTCCCTCGACAGATCTTCTGAGCAGTTCTTC.

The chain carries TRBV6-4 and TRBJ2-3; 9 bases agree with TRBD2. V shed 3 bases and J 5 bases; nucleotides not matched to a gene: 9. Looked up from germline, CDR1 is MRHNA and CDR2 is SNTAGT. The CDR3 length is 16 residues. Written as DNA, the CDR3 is TGTGCCAGCAGTGAATCATCGCGGGGGGGCCAAGATACGCAGTATTTT. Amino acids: CASSESSRGGQDTQYF.

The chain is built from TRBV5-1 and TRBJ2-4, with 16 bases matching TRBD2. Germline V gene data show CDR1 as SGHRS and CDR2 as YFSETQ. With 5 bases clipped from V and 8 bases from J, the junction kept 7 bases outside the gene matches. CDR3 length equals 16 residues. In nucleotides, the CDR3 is TGCGCCAGCAGTTGGGGGACTAGCGGGAGGGCGGACATTCAGTACTTC. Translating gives CASSWGTSGRADIQYF.

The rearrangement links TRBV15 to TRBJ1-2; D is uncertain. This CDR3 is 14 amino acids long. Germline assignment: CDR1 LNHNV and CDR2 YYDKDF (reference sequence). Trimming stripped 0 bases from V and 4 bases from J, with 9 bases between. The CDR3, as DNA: TGTGCCACCAGCAGAGATCGGCAGGCCTATGGCTACACCTTC. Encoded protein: CATSRDRQAYGYTF.

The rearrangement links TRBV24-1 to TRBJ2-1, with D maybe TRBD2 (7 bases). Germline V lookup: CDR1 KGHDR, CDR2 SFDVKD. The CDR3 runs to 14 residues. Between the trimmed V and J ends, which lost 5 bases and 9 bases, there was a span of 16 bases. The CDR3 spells CATSGGLAASEQFF. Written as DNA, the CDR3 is TGTGCCACCAGTGGGGGGCTAGCGGCCAGTGAGCAGTTCTTC.

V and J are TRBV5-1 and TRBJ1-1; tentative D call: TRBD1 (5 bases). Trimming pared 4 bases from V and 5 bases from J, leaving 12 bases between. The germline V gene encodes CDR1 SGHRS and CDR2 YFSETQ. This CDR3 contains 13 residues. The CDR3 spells CASSGGVYTEAFF. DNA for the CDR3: TGCGCCAGCAGCGGGGGGGTATATACTGAAGCTTTCTTT. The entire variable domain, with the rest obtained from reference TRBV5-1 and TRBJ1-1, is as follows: KAGVTQTPRYLIKTRGQQVTLSCSPISGHRSVSWYQQTPGQGLQFLFEYFSETQRNKGNFPGRFSGRQFSNSRSEMNVSTLELGDSALYLCASSGGVYTEAFFGQGTRLTVV.

The CDR3 sequence is CASSERGQGQPQHF. Written as DNA, the CDR3 is TGTGCCAGCAGTGAAAGGGGTCAGGGGCAGCCCCAGCATTTT. The chain is built from TRBV6-1 and TRBJ1-5, with D maybe TRBD1 (6 bases). Trimming shortened V by 2 bases and J by 7 bases, and 12 bases separated the two germline ends. The CDR3 totals 14 residues. CDR1 MNHNS and CDR2 SASEGT come from the germline V gene.

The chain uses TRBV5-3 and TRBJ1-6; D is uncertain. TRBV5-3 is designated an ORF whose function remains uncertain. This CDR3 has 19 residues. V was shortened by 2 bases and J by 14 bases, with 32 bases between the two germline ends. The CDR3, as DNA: TGTGCCAGAAGCTTACAGATTTCCAAAAATTATAATTCACCGGAAACCCTCCACTTT. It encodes CARSLQISKNYNSPETLHF.

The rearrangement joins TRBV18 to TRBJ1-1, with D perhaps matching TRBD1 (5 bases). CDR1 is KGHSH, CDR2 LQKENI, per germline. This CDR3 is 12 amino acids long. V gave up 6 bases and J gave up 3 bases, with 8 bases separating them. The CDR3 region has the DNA TGTGCCAGCTCCAAACAGGACACTGAAGCTTTCTTT. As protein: CASSKQDTEAFF.

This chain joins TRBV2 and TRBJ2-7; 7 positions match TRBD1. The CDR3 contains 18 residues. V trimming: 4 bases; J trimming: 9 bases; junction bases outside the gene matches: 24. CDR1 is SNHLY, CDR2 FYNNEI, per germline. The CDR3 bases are TGTGCCAGCAGTGGTCGACAGGGTCGGGTCCTAGGGTCTTGGGGGCAGTACTTC. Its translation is CASSGRQGRVLGSWGQYF.

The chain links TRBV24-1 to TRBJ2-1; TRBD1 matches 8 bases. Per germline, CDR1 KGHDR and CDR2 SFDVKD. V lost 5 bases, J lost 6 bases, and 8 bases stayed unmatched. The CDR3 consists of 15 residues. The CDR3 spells CATSGAGTGSNEQFF. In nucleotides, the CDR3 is TGTGCCACCAGTGGAGCCGGGACAGGCAGCAATGAGCAGTTCTTC.

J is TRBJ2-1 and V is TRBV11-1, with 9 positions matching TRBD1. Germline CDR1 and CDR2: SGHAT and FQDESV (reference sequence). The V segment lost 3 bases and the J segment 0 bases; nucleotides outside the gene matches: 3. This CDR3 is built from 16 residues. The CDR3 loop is CASSLLQGASYNEQFF. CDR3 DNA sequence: TGTGCCAGCAGCTTGCTACAGGGGGCCTCCTACAATGAGCAGTTCTTC.

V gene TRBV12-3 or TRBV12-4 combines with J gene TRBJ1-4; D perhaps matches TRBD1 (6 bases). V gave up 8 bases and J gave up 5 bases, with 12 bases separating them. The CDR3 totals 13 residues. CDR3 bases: TGTGCCAGCTCTGGACAGTTGAATGAAAAACTGTTTTTT. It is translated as CASSGQLNEKLFF.

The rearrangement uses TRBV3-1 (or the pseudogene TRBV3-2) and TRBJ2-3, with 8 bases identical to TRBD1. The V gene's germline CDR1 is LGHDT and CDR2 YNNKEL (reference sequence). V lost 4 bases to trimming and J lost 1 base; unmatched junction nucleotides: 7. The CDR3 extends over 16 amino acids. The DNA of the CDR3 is TGTGCCAGCAGCCTCCAGGGGGCTAGCGGCACAGATACGCAGTATTTT. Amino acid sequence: CASSLQGASGTDTQYF.

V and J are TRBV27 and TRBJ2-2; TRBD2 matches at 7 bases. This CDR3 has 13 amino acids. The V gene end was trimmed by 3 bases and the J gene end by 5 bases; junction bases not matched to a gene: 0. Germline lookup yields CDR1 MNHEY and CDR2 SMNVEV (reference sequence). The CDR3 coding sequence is TGTGCCAGCAGTTTCGGGGGGACCGGGGAGCTGTTTTTT. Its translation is CASSFGGTGELFF.

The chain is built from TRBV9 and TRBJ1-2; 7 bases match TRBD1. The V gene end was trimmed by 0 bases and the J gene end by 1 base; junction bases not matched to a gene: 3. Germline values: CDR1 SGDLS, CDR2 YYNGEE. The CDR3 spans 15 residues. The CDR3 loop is CASSVAGTDNYGYTF. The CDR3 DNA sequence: TGTGCCAGCAGCGTAGCCGGGACAGATAACTATGGCTACACCTTC.

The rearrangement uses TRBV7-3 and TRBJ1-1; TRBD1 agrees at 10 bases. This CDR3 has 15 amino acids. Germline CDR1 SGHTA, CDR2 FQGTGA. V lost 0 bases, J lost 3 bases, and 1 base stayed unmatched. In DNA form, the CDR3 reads TGTGCCAGCAGCTTAACGGGGACAGGGGACACTGAAGCTTTCTTT. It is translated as CASSLTGTGDTEAFF.

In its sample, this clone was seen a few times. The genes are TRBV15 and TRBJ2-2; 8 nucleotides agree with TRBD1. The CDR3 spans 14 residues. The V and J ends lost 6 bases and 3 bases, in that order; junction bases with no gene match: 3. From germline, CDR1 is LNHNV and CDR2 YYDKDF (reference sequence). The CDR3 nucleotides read TGTGCCACCAGGGGACAGGCTGACACCGGGGAGCTGTTTTTT. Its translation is CATRGQADTGELFF.

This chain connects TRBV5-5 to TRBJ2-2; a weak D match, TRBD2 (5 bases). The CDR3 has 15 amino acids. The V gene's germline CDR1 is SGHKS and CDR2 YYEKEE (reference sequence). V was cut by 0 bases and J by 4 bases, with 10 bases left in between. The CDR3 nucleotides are TGTGCCAGCAGCTTGGAACTAGTTGGCACCGGGGAGCTGTTTTTT. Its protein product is CASSLELVGTGELFF.

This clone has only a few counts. In DNA form, the CDR3 reads TGTGCCAGCAGCCAAGGGACAGGGTATAGCAATCAGCCCCAGCATTTT. It translates to CASSQGTGYSNQPQHF. The chain has TRBV3-1 (or the pseudogene TRBV3-2) and TRBJ1-5; 8 positions agree with TRBD1. This CDR3 region has 16 residues. Germline lookup yields CDR1 LGHDT and CDR2 YNNKEL (reference sequence). Unmatched junction bases numbered 2, after V lost 1 base and J lost 0 bases.

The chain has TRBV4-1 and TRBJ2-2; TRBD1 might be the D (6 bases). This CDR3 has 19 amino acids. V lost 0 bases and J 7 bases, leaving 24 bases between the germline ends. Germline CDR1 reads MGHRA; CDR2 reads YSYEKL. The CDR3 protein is CASSQEGIPGALFGGELFF. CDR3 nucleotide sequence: TGCGCCAGCAGCCAAGAAGGGATTCCAGGGGCGCTTTTCGGCGGGGAGCTGTTTTTT.

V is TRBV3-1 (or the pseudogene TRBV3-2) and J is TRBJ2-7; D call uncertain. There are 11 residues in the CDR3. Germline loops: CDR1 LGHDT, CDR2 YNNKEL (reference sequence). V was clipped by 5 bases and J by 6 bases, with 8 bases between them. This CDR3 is CASSTYGEQYF. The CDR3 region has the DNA TGTGCCAGCAGCACTTACGGCGAGCAGTACTTC.